The TCR beta chain described here comes from a study of blood T cell repertoires in COVID-19. About the research overall: The samples span acute and convalescent COVID-19 from the United States, Italy and Spain. T cells, B-cell-depleted T cells, or PBMCs supplied cDNA or gDNA.

Under the authors' procedure: Using reference gene primer amplification, nucleated cell counts were estimated. Clones were sequenced by immunoSEQ multiplex PCR, and TCRdb holds only the in-frame ones, with some missing. V and J calls and clone size are as listed in that table; D and trimming were resolved from the DNA. Here the sample spans 190,000 or so clones, more than 70% being singletons. Sample: peripheral blood. The receptor was derived from a woman aged 30 to 39 with acute or convalescent COVID-19.

The DNA of the CDR3 is TGTGCCAGCTCACGAGAAGAGACCCAGTACTTC. Protein sequence: CASSREETQYF. The chain has TRBV18 and TRBJ2-5; no reliable D call. Trimming pared 4 bases from V and 3 bases from J, leaving 3 bases between. Germline V CDR1 and CDR2: KGHSH, LQKENI. This CDR3 has 11 amino acids.